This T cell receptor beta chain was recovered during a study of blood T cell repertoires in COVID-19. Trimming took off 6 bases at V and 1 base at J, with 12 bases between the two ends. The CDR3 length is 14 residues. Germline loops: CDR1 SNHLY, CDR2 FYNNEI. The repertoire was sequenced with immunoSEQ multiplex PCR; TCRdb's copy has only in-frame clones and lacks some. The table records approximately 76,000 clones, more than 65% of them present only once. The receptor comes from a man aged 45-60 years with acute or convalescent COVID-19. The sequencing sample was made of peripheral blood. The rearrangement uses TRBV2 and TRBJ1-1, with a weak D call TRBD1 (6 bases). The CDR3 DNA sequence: TGTGCCAGCAGACCCGGACAGAGGAACACTGAAGCTTTCTTT. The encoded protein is CASRPGQRNTEAFF.